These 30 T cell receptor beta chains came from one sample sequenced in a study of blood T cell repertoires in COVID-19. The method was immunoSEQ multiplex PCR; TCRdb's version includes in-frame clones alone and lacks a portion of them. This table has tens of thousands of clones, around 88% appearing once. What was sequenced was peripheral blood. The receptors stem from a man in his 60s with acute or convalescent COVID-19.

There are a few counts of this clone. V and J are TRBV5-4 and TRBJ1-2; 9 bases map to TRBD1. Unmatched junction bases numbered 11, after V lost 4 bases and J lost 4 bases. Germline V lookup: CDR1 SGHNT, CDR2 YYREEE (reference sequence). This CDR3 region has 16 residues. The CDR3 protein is CASSPGRDRVFYGYTF. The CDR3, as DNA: TGTGCCAGCAGCCCTGGTCGGGACAGGGTATTCTATGGCTACACCTTC.

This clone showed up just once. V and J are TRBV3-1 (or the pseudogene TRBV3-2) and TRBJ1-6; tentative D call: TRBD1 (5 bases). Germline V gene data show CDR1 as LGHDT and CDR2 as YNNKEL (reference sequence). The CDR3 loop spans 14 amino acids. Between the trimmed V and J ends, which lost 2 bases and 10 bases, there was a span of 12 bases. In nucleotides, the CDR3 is TGTGCCAGCAGCCAACTACCGGGGGAGTCACCCCTCCACTTT. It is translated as CASSQLPGESPLHF.

CDR3 bases: TGTGCCAGCAGCGGCGGGAGGCCCTACAATGAGCAGTTCTTC. It yields the protein CASSGGRPYNEQFF. The genes are TRBV9 and TRBJ2-1; 8 positions match TRBD2. The CDR3 extends over 14 amino acids. V trimming: 3 bases; J trimming: 2 bases; junction bases outside the gene matches: 1. CDR1 and CDR2 from the germline V gene are SGDLS and YYNGEE. Using reference TRBV9 and TRBJ2-1 for the parts outside the CDR3, the full variable domain is DSGVTQTPKHLITATGQRVTLRCSPRSGDLSVYWYQQSLDQGLQFLIQYYNGEERAKGNILERFSAQQFPDLHSELNLSSLELGDSALYFCASSGGRPYNEQFFGPGTRLTVL.

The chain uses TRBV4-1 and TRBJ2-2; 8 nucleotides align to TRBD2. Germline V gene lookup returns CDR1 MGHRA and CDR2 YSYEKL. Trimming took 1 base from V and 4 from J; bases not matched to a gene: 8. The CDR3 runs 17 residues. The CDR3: CASSQARGREVTGELFF. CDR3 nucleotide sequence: TGCGCCAGCAGCCAAGCAAGAGGGCGGGAGGTCACCGGGGAGCTGTTTTTT.

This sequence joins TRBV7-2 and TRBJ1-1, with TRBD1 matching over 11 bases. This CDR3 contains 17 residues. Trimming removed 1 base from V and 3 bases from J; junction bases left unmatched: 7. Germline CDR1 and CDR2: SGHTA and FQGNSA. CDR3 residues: CASSLEGTGGGYTEAFF. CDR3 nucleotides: TGTGCCAGCAGCTTAGAGGGGACAGGGGGTGGGTACACTGAAGCTTTCTTT.

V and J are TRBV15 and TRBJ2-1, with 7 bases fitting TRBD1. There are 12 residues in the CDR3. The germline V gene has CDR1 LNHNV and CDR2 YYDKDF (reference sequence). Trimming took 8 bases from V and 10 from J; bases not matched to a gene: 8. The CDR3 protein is CATLERGGEQFF. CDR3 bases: TGTGCCACCTTAGAACGAGGGGGCGAGCAGTTCTTC. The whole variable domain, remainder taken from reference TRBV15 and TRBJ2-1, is DAMVIQNPRYQVTQFGKPVTLSCSQTLNHNVMYWYQQKSSQAPKLLFHYYDKDFNNEADTPDNFQSRRPNTSFCFLDIRSPGLGDTAMYLCATLERGGEQFFGPGTRLTVL.

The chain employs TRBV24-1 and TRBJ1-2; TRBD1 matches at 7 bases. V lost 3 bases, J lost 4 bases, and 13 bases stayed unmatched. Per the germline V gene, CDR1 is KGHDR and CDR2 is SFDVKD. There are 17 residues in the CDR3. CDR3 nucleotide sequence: TGTGCCACCAGTGATCCTACAGGGGCCGGCCCTTCCTATGGCTACACCTTC. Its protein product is CATSDPTGAGPSYGYTF.

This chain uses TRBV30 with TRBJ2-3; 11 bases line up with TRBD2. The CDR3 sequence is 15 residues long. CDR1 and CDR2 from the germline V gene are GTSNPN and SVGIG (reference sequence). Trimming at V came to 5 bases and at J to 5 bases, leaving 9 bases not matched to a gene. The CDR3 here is CAWGTGTSGLDTQYF. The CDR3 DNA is TGTGCCTGGGGAACCGGGACTAGCGGTCTAGATACGCAGTATTTT.

The CDR3 protein is CASSPNRQGYNSPLHF. The DNA of the CDR3 is TGTGCCAGCAGCCCGAATAGACAGGGCTATAATTCACCCCTCCACTTT. This rearrangement joins TRBV5-4 to TRBJ1-6; the match to TRBD1 covers 7 bases. CDR3 length equals 16 residues. Trimming removed 4 bases from V and 3 bases from J; junction bases left unmatched: 7. Germline V lookup: CDR1 SGHNT, CDR2 YYREEE (reference sequence).

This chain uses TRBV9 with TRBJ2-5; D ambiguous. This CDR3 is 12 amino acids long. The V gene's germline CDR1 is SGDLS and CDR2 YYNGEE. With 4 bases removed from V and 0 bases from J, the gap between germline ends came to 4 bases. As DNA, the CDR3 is TGTGCCAGCAGCCCTCACCAAGAGACCCAGTACTTC. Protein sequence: CASSPHQETQYF.

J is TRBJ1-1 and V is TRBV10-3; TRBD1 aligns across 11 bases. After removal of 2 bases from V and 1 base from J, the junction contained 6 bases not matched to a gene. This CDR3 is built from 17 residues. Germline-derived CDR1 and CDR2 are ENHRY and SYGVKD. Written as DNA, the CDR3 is TGTGCCATCAGTGAGATAACCGGGACAGGGGGGAACACTGAAGCTTTCTTT. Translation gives CAISEITGTGGNTEAFF.

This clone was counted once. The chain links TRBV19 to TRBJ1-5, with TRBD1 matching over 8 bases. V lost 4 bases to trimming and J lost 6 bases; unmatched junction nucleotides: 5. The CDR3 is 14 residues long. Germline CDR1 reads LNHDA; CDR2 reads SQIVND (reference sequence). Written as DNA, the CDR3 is TGTGCCAGTAGTAGACAGGGGATGGGTCAGCCCCAGCATTTT. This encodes CASSRQGMGQPQHF.

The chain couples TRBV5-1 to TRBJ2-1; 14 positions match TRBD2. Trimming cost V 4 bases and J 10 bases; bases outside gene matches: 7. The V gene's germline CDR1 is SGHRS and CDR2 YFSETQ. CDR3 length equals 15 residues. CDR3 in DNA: TGCGCCAGCAGCGGCCCGGGACTAGCGGGAGTGGAGCAGTTCTTC. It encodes CASSGPGLAGVEQFF.

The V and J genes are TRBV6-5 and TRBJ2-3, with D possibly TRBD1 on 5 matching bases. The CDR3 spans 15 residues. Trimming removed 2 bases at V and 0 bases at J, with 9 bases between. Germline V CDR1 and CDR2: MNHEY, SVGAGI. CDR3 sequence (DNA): TGTGCCAGCAGTTACGGGGCCTTTAGCACAGATACGCAGTATTTT. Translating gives CASSYGAFSTDTQYF.

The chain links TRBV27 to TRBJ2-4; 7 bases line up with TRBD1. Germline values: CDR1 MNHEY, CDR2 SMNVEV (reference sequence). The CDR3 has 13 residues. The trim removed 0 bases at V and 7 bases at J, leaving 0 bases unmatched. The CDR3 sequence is CASSLSGQNIQYF. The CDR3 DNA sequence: TGTGCCAGCAGTTTATCGGGACAGAACATTCAGTACTTC.

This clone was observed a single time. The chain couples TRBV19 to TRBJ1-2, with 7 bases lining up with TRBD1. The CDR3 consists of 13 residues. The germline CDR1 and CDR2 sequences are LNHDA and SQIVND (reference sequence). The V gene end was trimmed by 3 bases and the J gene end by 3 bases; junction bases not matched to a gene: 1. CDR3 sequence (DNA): TGTGCCAGTAGTATCGGACAGGACTATGGCTACACCTTC. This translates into CASSIGQDYGYTF.

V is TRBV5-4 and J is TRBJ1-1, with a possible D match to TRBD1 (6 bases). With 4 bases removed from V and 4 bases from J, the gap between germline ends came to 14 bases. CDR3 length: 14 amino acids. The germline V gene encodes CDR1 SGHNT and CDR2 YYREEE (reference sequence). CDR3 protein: CASSRTRGSTEAFF. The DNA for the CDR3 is TGTGCCAGCAGCAGGACGAGGGGGAGCACTGAAGCTTTCTTT.

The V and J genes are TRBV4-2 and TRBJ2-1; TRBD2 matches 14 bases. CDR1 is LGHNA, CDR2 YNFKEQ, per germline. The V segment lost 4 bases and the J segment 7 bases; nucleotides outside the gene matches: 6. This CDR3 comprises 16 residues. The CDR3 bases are TGTGCCAGCAGCCGCCAGACTAGCGGGGGGGGAAATGAGCAGTTCTTC. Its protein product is CASSRQTSGGGNEQFF.

CDR3 DNA sequence: TGTGCCAGCAGCGTAGCTACGATACAGCACACAGATACGCAGTATTTT. The encoded protein is CASSVATIQHTDTQYF. V and J are TRBV9 and TRBJ2-3; unclear D gene. The germline gives CDR1 SGDLS, CDR2 YYNGEE. The V end lost 0 bases, the J end lost 2 bases, and 13 bases lay between the germline ends. The CDR3 is 16 residues long. The entire variable domain, with the rest obtained from reference TRBV9 and TRBJ2-3, is as follows: DSGVTQTPKHLITATGQRVTLRCSPRSGDLSVYWYQQSLDQGLQFLIQYYNGEERAKGNILERFSAQQFPDLHSELNLSSLELGDSALYFCASSVATIQHTDTQYFGPGTRLTVL.

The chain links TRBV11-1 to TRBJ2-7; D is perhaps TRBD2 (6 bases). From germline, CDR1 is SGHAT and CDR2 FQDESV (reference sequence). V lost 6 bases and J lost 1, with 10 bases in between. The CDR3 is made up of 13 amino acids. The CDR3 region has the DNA TGTGCCAGCAGTCCTCGGGAGTCCTACGAGCAGTACTTC. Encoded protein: CASSPRESYEQYF.

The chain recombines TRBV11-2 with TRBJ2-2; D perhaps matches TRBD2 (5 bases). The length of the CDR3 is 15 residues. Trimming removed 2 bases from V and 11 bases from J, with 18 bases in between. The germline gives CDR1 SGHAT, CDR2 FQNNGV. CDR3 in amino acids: CASSLLAFTPRELFF. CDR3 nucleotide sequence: TGTGCCAGCAGCTTACTAGCCTTTACACCTCGAGAGCTGTTTTTT. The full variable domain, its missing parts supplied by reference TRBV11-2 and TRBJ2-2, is EAGVAQSPRYKIIEKRQSVAFWCNPISGHATLYWYQQILGQGPKLLIQFQNNGVVDDSQLPKDRFSAERLKGVDSTLKIQPAKLEDSAVYLCASSLLAFTPRELFFGEGSRLTVL.

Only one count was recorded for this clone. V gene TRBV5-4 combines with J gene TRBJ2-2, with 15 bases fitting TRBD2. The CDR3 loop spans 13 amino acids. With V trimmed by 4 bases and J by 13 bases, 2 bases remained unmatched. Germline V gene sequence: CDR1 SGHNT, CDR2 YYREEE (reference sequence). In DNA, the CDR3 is TGTGCCAGCAGCCAGGGACTAGCGGGAGGGCTGTTTTTT. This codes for CASSQGLAGGLFF.

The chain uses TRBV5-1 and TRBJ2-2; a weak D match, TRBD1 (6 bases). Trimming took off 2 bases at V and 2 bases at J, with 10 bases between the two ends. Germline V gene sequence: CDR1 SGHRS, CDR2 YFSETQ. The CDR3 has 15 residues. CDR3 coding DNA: TGCGCCAGCAGCTTCACAGGGCCTAACACCGGGGAGCTGTTTTTT. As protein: CASSFTGPNTGELFF. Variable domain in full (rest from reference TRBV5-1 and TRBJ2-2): KAGVTQTPRYLIKTRGQQVTLSCSPISGHRSVSWYQQTPGQGLQFLFEYFSETQRNKGNFPGRFSGRQFSNSRSEMNVSTLELGDSALYLCASSFTGPNTGELFFGEGSRLTVL.

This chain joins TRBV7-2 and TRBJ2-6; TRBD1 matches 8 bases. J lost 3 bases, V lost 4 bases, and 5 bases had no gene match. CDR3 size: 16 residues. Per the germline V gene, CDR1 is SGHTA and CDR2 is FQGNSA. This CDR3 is CASSSGGQDGANVLTF. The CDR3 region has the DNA TGTGCCAGCAGCTCCGGGGGACAGGATGGGGCCAACGTCCTGACTTTC.

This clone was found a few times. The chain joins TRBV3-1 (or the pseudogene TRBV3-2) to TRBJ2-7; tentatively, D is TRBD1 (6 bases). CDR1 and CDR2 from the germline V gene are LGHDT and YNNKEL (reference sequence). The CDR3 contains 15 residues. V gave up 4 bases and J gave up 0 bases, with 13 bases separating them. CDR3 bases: TGTGCCAGCAGCCGCGAGACAGGTGGCTCCTACGAGCAGTACTTC. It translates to CASSRETGGSYEQYF.

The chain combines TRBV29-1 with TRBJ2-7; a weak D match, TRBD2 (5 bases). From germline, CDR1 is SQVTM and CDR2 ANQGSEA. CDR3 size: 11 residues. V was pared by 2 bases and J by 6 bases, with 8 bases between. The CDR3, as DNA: TGCAGCGTTGAATTTGGAGGCGAGCAGTACTTC. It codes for CSVEFGGEQYF.

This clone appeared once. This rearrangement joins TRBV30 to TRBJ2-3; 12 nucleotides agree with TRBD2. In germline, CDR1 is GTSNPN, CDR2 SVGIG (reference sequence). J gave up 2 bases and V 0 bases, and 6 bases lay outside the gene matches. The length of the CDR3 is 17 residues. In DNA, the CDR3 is TGTGCCTGGAGTGTACGAAGGACTAGCGGGACCACAGATACGCAGTATTTT. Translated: CAWSVRRTSGTTDTQYF. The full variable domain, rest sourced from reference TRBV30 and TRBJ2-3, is SQTIHQWPATLVQPVGSPLSLECTVEGTSNPNLYWYRQAAGRGLQLLFYSVGIGQISSEVPQNLSASRPQDRQFILSSKKLLLSDSGFYLCAWSVRRTSGTTDTQYFGPGTRLTVL.

CDR3 loop: CASRPGLAGGINTDTQYF. The CDR3 DNA reads TGCGCCAGCAGGCCAGGACTAGCGGGAGGGATTAACACAGATACGCAGTATTTT. The V and J genes are TRBV4-1 and TRBJ2-3; 15 bases match TRBD2. There are 18 residues in the CDR3. The V and J ends lost 6 bases and 2 bases, in that order; junction bases with no gene match: 9. Per germline, CDR1 MGHRA and CDR2 YSYEKL.

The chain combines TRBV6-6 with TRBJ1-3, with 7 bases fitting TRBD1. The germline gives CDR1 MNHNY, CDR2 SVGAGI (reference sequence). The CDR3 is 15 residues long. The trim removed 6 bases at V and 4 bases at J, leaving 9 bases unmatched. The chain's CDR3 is CASSPPTGRGNTIYF. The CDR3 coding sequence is TGTGCCAGCAGCCCTCCGACAGGGAGAGGAAACACCATATATTTT.

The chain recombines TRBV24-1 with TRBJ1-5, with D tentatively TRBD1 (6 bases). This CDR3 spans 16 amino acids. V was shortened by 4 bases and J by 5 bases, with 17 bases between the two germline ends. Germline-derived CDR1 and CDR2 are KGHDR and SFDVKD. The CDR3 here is CATSETGKTFDQPQHF. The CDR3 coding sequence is TGTGCCACCAGTGAAACAGGGAAAACCTTTGATCAGCCCCAGCATTTT.